Listed here is a single TCR beta chain. The sample originates from a study of beta chain features in type 1 diabetes. The overall study: Summed over all samples, the examined sorted cells came to roughly 110 million.

The isolated RNA, all of it, was reverse transcribed, so expressed TCRB transcripts were what got sequenced. The protocol was immunoSEQ multiplex PCR, while the TCRdb copy is restricted to in-frame clones and leaves out a portion. The sample includes 310,000 or so clones, 11% of them seen just once. Germline V gives CDR1 SGHTA, CDR2 FQGNSA. V was cut by 3 bases and J by 6 bases, with 11 bases left in between. This CDR3 has 13 amino acids. The TCR sequence derives from a woman aged 25 to 39 in good health. The sequenced material came from naive CD4+ T cells from blood. This chain links TRBV7-2 with TRBJ1-2; D is uncertain. The CDR3 region has the DNA TGTGCCAGCAGCTTTCCAAAAGCCCATGGCTACACCTTC. It yields the protein CASSFPKAHGYTF. The full variable domain, with the rest looked up from reference TRBV7-2 and TRBJ1-2, is GAGVSQSPSNKVTEKGKDVELRCDPISGHTALYWYRQSLGQGLEFLIYFQGNSAPDKSGLPSDRFSAERTGGSVSTLTIQRTQQEDSAVYLCASSFPKAHGYTFGSGTRLTVV.